This T cell receptor beta chain comes out of a study of blood T cell repertoires in COVID-19. In the original processing: Reference gene primer amplification yielded estimated nucleated cell counts. The method was immunoSEQ multiplex PCR; TCRdb's version includes in-frame clones alone and lacks a portion of them. V and J calls and clone size are given by that table; D and trimming were obtained from the DNA. The data show 55,000 to 80,000 clones, 74% seen once. This CDR3 comprises 13 residues. With 10 bases clipped from V and 4 bases from J, the junction kept 4 bases outside the gene matches. The specimen sequenced was peripheral blood. The chain recombines TRBV12-3 or TRBV12-4 with TRBJ2-1; 10 positions agree with TRBD2. This TCR was sampled from an elderly woman with acute or convalescent COVID-19. The CDR3 reads CATLAGVYNEQFF. As DNA, the CDR3 is TGTGCCACCCTAGCGGGAGTATACAATGAGCAGTTCTTC.